The next 18 T cell receptor beta chains were all read from a single sample in a study of Ad26.COV2.S vaccination and SARS-CoV-2 variants. This sample's treatment: 15 to 20 received Ad26.COV2.S at low or high dose, single or two shots; a few received placebo; per-sample allocation not given. Collection of samples fell on day 63 after the first vaccine or placebo injection. Method: immunoSEQ multiplex PCR; TCRdb's copy keeps in-frame clones and lacks some. This table has 400,000 to 450,000 clones, around 90% appearing once. The sample in question was peripheral blood, obtained in a trial of Ad26.COV2.S vaccine versus placebo. These receptors originate from a person between 18 and 60 years old who received the Ad26.COV2.S COVID-19 vaccine or a placebo.

The V and J genes are TRBV15 and TRBJ2-3; 8 nucleotides align to TRBD2. The J segment lost 0 bases and the V segment lost 5 bases, leaving 7 bases of the junction unmatched. Germline V CDR1 and CDR2: LNHNV, YYDKDF (reference sequence). The CDR3 length is 16 residues. For the CDR3, the DNA is TGTGCCACCAGCGGACCCGGGACTAGTAGCACAGATACGCAGTATTTT. Translating gives CATSGPGTSSTDTQYF.

The J gene is TRBJ1-2, the V gene TRBV19, with 8 bases lining up with TRBD1. CDR3 length: 14 residues. V lost 6 bases and J lost 4; bases outside the gene matches: 7. CDR1 and CDR2 (germline): LNHDA, SQIVND (reference sequence). CDR3 DNA sequence: TGTGCCAGTAGAGGGACAGGATCGAGCTATGGCTACACCTTC. Translated: CASRGTGSSYGYTF.

V usage is TRBV23-1 and J usage is TRBJ2-7; 10 bases align to TRBD1. TRBV23-1 is known as an ORF, though its function is uncertain. This CDR3 spans 15 amino acids. V lost 3 bases, J lost 7 bases, and 9 bases stayed unmatched. In DNA, the CDR3 is TGCGCCAGCAGTCAGGAGACAGGGGGCTTGCGAGAGCAGTACTTC. Its protein is CASSQETGGLREQYF.

V gene TRBV19 combines with J gene TRBJ1-2; D is undetermined. The CDR3 has 13 residues. Deletions cut 3 bases from V and 2 bases from J, with 7 bases between. Germline V gives CDR1 LNHDA, CDR2 SQIVND (reference sequence). CDR3 region: CASSIYLNYGYTF. Here the CDR3 DNA reads TGTGCCAGTAGTATCTATCTAAACTATGGCTACACCTTC.

A single count supports this clone. The chain has TRBV28 and TRBJ2-7; possible D gene TRBD1, 6 bases. Between the trimmed V and J ends, which lost 2 bases and 0 bases, there was a span of 11 bases. In germline, CDR1 is MDHEN, CDR2 SYDVKM. This CDR3 has 15 amino acids. The CDR3, as DNA: TGTGCCAGCAGTTTAACCCTGGACAGCTCCTACGAGCAGTACTTC. Translating gives CASSLTLDSSYEQYF.

The chain couples TRBV7-2 to TRBJ2-1, with TRBD2 identical over 13 bases. V lost 4 bases and J lost 10; bases outside the gene matches: 7. The CDR3 length is 15 residues. Germline CDR1 reads SGHTA; CDR2 reads FQGNSA. The DNA of the CDR3 is TGTGCCAGCAGCTCAGGACTAGCGGGAGAGAAGGAGCAGTTCTTC. This translates into CASSSGLAGEKEQFF.

This chain joins TRBV29-1 and TRBJ1-1; D is unresolved. The V end lost 5 bases, the J end lost 8 bases, and 12 bases lay between the germline ends. Germline CDR1 is SQVTM and CDR2 is ANQGSEA. The CDR3 has 11 residues. CDR3 region: CSVLDLTEAFF. Written as DNA, the CDR3 is TGCAGCGTTTTGGATCTGACCGAAGCTTTCTTT.

V and J are TRBV5-4 and TRBJ2-3; TRBD2 matches at 10 bases. The V segment lost 1 base and the J segment 3 bases; nucleotides outside the gene matches: 5. CDR3 length: 16 amino acids. The germline V gene has CDR1 SGHNT and CDR2 YYREEE (reference sequence). The CDR3 region has the DNA TGTGCCAGCAGCTTGACTAGCGGGAAAATGACAGATACGCAGTATTTT. Translating gives CASSLTSGKMTDTQYF.

This chain uses TRBV6-1 with TRBJ2-1; maybe TRBD2 (5 bases). CDR3 length: 13 amino acids. Germline loops: CDR1 MNHNS, CDR2 SASEGT. Trimming shortened V by 3 bases and J by 8 bases, and 11 bases separated the two germline ends. CDR3 loop: CASSEWERDEQFF. The CDR3 DNA sequence: TGTGCCAGCAGTGAGTGGGAGAGGGATGAGCAGTTCTTC.

The chain carries TRBV7-8 and TRBJ2-1, with 9 bases that match TRBD1. The germline V gene encodes CDR1 SGHVS and CDR2 FQNEAQ. J lost 0 bases, V lost 6 bases, and 9 bases had no gene match. The CDR3 spans 17 residues. CDR3 sequence (DNA): TGTGCCAGCAGTCCCAAGGACAGGGGCAGCTCCTACAATGAGCAGTTCTTC. This gives the protein CASSPKDRGSSYNEQFF.

The chain carries TRBV29-1 and TRBJ2-3; 7 bases are shared with TRBD1. V was pared by 7 bases and J by 0 bases, with 4 bases of the junction left unmatched. CDR3 length: 13 amino acids. Germline CDR1 is SQVTM and CDR2 is ANQGSEA. Here the CDR3 reads CSARQGSTDTQYF. The CDR3 region has the DNA TGCAGCGCCCGACAGGGTAGCACAGATACGCAGTATTTT.

This chain connects TRBV5-4 to TRBJ2-3; TRBD2 aligns across 7 bases. There are 16 residues in the CDR3. V shed 0 bases and J 2 bases; nucleotides not matched to a gene: 6. Germline CDR1 and CDR2: SGHNT and YYREEE (reference sequence). The chain's CDR3 is CASSLGLAADTDTQYF. The CDR3 DNA reads as TGTGCCAGCAGCTTGGGTCTAGCGGCCGACACAGATACGCAGTATTTT.

V and J are TRBV6-5 and TRBJ2-7; 9 nucleotides align to TRBD2. Per the germline V gene, CDR1 is MNHEY and CDR2 is SVGAGI. The V gene end was trimmed by 6 bases and the J gene end by 3 bases; junction bases not matched to a gene: 3. CDR3 length equals 13 residues. The DNA for the CDR3 is TGTGCCAGCAGGCTAGCGGGGTTCTACGAGCAGTACTTC. It specifies CASRLAGFYEQYF.

The chain recombines TRBV7-2 with TRBJ2-1; 7 nucleotides line up with TRBD2. With 4 bases clipped from V and 3 bases from J, the junction kept 6 bases outside the gene matches. This CDR3 is built from 15 residues. Germline V gene lookup returns CDR1 SGHTA and CDR2 FQGNSA. CDR3 DNA: TGTGCCAGCAGCTGGGGAGGGGACGGCTACAATGAGCAGTTCTTC. Encoded protein: CASSWGGDGYNEQFF.

The genes are TRBV30 and TRBJ2-2; D gene unclear. This CDR3 comprises 13 residues. Germline V gene data show CDR1 as GTSNPN and CDR2 as SVGIG (reference sequence). The germline V and J ends were trimmed by 2 bases and 3 bases, with 7 bases remaining between them. The CDR3: CAWSRVDTGELFF. The CDR3 nucleotides read TGTGCCTGGAGTCGGGTCGACACCGGGGAGCTGTTTTTT. Based on the CDR3 plus reference TRBV30 and TRBJ2-2, the full variable domain is SQTIHQWPATLVQPVGSPLSLECTVEGTSNPNLYWYRQAAGRGLQLLFYSVGIGQISSEVPQNLSASRPQDRQFILSSKKLLLSDSGFYLCAWSRVDTGELFFGEGSRLTVL.

The gene calls are TRBV5-5 and TRBJ2-3; possibly TRBD1 for D (7 bases). V lost 5 bases and J 2 bases, leaving 15 bases between the germline ends. The CDR3 totals 15 residues. Germline V CDR1 and CDR2: SGHKS, YYEKEE (reference sequence). CDR3 nucleotides: TGTGCCAGCAGTCCGGCGGGACAGCTCACAGATACGCAGTATTTT. The encoded protein is CASSPAGQLTDTQYF. The full variable domain, its missing parts supplied by reference TRBV5-5 and TRBJ2-3, is DAGVTQSPTHLIKTRGQQVTLRCSPISGHKSVSWYQQVLGQGPQFIFQYYEKEERGRGNFPDRFSARQFPNYSSELNVNALLLGDSALYLCASSPAGQLTDTQYFGPGTRLTVL.

The chain couples TRBV18 to TRBJ2-7; 11 bases are shared with TRBD2. Trimming removed 5 bases from V and 3 bases from J; junction bases left unmatched: 9. Germline values: CDR1 KGHSH, CDR2 LQKENI. This CDR3 region has 16 residues. This chain's CDR3 is CASSDLAGGSLYEQYF. The CDR3 bases are TGTGCCAGCTCAGATTTAGCGGGAGGGAGCCTCTACGAGCAGTACTTC.

The chain links TRBV5-6 to TRBJ1-1; TRBD1 is a possible D gene (5 bases). This CDR3 contains 11 residues. The V end was cut by 3 bases, the J end by 10 bases, with 10 bases between. The germline V gene encodes CDR1 SGHDT and CDR2 YYEEEE. The CDR3 sequence: CASSYQGAAFF. CDR3 DNA: TGTGCCAGCAGCTACCAGGGTGCAGCTTTCTTT.